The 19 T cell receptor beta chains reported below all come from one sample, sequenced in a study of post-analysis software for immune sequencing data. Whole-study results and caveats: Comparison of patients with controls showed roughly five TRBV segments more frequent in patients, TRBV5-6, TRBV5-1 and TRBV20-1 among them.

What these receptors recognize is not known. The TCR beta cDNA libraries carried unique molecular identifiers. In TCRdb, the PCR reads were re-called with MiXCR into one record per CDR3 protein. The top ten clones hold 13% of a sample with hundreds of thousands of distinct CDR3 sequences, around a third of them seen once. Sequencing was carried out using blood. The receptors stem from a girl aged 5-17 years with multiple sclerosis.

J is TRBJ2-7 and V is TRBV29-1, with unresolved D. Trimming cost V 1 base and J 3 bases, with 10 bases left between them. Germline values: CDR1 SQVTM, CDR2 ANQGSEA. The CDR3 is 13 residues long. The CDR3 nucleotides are TGCAGCGTTGAAGGGGCCGGGCTCTACGAGCAGTACTTC. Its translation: CSVEGAGLYEQYF.

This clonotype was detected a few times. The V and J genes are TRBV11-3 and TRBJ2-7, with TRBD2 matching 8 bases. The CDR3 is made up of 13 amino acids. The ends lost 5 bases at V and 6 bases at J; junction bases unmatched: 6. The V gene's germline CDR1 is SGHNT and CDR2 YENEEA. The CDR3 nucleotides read TGTGCCAGCAGCGCCCCGGGGGGGTTCGAGCAGTACTTC. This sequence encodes CASSAPGGFEQYF.

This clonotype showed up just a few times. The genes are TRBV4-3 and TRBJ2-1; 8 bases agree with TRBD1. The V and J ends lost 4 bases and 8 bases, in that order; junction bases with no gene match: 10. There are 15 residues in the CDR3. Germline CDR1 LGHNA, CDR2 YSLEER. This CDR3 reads CASSRGTGLSDEQFF. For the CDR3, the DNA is TGCGCCAGCAGCCGAGGGACAGGACTGAGCGATGAGCAGTTCTTC.

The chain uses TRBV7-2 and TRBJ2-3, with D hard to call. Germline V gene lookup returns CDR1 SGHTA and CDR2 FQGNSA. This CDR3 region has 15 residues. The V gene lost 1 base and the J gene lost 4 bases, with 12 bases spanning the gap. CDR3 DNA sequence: TGTGCCAGCAGCTTAGAAGCCCCCAATCCAGATACGCAGTATTTT. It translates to CASSLEAPNPDTQYF.

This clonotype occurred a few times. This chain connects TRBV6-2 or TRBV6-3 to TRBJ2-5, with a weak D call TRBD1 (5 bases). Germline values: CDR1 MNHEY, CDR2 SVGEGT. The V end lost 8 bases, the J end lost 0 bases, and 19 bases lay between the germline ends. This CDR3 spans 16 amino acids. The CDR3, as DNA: TGTGCCAGCGGGCTAGGGGCAGGACATTACCAAGAGACCCAGTACTTC. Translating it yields CASGLGAGHYQETQYF.

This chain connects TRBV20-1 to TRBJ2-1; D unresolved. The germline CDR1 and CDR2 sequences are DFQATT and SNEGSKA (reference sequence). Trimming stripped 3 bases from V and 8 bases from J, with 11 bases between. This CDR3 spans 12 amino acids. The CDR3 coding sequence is TGCAGTGCTAGTGGTGATCGCGATGAGCAGTTCTTC. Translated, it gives CSASGDRDEQFF.

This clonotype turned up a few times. The CDR3: CASSLASAASDTQYF. The DNA of the CDR3 is TGCGCCAGCAGCTTGGCTAGCGCTGCCTCGGATACGCAGTATTTT. This sequence joins TRBV5-1 and TRBJ2-3; TRBD2 might be the D (6 bases). The V end lost 0 bases, the J end lost 6 bases, and 14 bases lay between the germline ends. This CDR3 is 15 amino acids long. The germline CDR1 and CDR2 sequences are SGHRS and YFSETQ.

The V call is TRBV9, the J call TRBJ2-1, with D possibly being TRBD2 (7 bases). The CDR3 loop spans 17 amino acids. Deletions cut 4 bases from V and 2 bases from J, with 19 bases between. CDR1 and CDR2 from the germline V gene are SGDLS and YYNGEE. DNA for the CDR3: TGTGCCAGCAGCATAGGGGGGCTAGCGGACACCTACAATGAGCAGTTCTTC. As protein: CASSIGGLADTYNEQFF.

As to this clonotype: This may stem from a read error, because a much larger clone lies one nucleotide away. CDR3 in DNA: TGTGCCAGCAGCTTTGTCGCGGAGACCCAGTACTTC. Translated, it gives CASSFVAETQYF. The chain joins TRBV5-4 to TRBJ2-5; D is ambiguous. Trimming removed 2 bases at V and 5 bases at J, with 7 bases between. CDR3 length equals 12 residues. Germline V gene sequence: CDR1 SGHNT, CDR2 YYREEE (reference sequence).

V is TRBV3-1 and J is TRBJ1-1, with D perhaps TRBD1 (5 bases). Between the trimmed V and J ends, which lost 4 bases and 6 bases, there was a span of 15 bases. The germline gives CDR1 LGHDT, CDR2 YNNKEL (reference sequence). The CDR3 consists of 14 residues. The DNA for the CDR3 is TGTGCCAGCAGCCCCGTCGGGAGGGGCGCTGAAGCTTTCTTT. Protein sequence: CASSPVGRGAEAFF. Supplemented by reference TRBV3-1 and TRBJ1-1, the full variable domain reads DTAVSQTPKYLVTQMGNDKSIKCEQNLGHDTMYWYKQDSKKFLKIMFSYNNKELIINETVPNRFSPKSPDKAHLNLHINSLELGDSAVYFCASSPVGRGAEAFFGQGTRLTVV.

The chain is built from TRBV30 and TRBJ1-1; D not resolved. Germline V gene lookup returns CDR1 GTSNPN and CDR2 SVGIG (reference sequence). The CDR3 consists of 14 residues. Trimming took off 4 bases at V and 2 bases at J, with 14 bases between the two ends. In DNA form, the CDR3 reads TGTGCCTGGACCTCCCTCGGGCCTAACACTGAAGCTTTCTTT. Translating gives CAWTSLGPNTEAFF. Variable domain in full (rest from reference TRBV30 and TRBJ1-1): SQTIHQWPATLVQPVGSPLSLECTVEGTSNPNLYWYRQAAGRGLQLLFYSVGIGQISSEVPQNLSASRPQDRQFILSSKKLLLSDSGFYLCAWTSLGPNTEAFFGQGTRLTVV.

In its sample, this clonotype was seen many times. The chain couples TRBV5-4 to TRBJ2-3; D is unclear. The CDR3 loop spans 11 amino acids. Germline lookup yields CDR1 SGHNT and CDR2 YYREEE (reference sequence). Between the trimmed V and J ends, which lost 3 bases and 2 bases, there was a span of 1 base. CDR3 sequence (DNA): TGTGCCAGCAGCTACACAGATACGCAGTATTTT. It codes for CASSYTDTQYF.

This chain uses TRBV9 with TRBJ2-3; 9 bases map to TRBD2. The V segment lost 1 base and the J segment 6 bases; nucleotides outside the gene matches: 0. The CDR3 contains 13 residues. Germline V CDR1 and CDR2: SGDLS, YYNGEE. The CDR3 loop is CASSVSGGDTQYF. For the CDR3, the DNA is TGTGCCAGCAGCGTAAGCGGGGGGGATACGCAGTATTTT.

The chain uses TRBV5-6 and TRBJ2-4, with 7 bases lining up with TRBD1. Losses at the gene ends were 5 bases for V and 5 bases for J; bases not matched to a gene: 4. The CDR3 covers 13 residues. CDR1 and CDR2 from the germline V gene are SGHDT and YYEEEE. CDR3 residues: CASRWGTENIQYF. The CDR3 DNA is TGTGCCAGCAGGTGGGGGACAGAAAACATTCAGTACTTC.

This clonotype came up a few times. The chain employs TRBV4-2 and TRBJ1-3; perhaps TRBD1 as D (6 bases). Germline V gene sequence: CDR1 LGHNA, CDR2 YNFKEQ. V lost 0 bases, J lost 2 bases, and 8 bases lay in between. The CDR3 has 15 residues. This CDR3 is CASSQDGQPGNTIYF. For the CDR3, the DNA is TGTGCCAGCAGCCAAGACGGACAGCCTGGAAACACCATATATTTT.

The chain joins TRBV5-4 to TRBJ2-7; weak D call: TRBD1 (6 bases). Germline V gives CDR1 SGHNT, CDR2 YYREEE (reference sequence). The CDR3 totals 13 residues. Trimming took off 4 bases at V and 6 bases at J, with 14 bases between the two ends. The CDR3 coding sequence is TGTGCCAGCAGCCCGGACCGGGACACCGAGCAGTACTTC. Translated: CASSPDRDTEQYF.

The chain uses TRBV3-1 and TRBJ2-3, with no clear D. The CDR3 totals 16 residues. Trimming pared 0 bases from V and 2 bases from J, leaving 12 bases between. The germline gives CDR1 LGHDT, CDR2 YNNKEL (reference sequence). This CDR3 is CASSQDLAENTDTQYF. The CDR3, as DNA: TGTGCCAGCAGCCAAGACTTGGCGGAAAACACAGATACGCAGTATTTT.

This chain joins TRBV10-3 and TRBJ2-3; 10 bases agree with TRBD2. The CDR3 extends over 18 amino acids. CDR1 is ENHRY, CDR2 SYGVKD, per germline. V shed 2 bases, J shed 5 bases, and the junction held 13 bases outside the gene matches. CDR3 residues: CAISEVKGTSVQGDTQYF. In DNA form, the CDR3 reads TGTGCCATCAGTGAGGTGAAAGGGACTAGCGTGCAGGGAGATACGCAGTATTTT.

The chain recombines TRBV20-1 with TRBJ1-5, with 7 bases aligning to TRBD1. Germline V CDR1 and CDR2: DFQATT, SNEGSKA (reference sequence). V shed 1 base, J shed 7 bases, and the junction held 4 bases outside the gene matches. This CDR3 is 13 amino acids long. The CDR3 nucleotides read TGCAGTGCTAGAGGACAGGGATCACAGCCCCAGCATTTT. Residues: CSARGQGSQPQHF.